The next 28 T cell receptor beta chains were all read from a single sample in a study of T cell clonality in common variable immunodeficiency. Measured with immunoSEQ multiplex PCR; TCRdb has only the in-frame clones, and not every one. The sample shows around 60,000 clones, none of them appearing just once. Material for sequencing was peripheral blood mononuclear cells. The receptors were sampled from a person aged 18-70 years in good health.

This clone was found many times. Read coverage stops 3 residues before the CDR3 terminus; the germline J gene supplies the remainder. The chain recombines TRBV7-8 with TRBJ1-3; D might be TRBD1 (6 bases). This CDR3 is built from 15 residues. The V gene lost 6 bases and the J gene lost 1 base, with 13 bases spanning the gap. CDR1 is SGHVS and CDR2 is FQNEAQ in the germline V gene. The CDR3 here is CASREQGRSGNTIYF. Incomplete CDR3 DNA: TGTGCCAGCAGAGAACAGGGTCGTTCTGGAAACACC.

This clone was counted at least ten times. The CDR3 is cut off 3 residues early in the read; its end comes from the germline J gene. The chain carries TRBV12-3 or TRBV12-4 and TRBJ1-2, with a possible D match to TRBD1 (5 bases). V lost 3 bases to trimming and J lost 6 bases, with 14 bases between them. The CDR3 consists of 14 residues. The CDR3: CASSFVGREHGYTF. Incomplete CDR3 DNA: TGTGCCAGCAGTTTTGTCGGCAGGGAGCATGGC.

This clone has at least ten counts. The read stops 3 residues short of the end of the CDR3; the missing end is completed from the germline J gene. The chain employs TRBV19 and TRBJ2-6, with D unresolved. Germline-derived CDR1 and CDR2 are LNHDA and SQIVND (reference sequence). V lost 3 bases, J lost 0 bases, and 12 bases lay in between. The CDR3 has 17 amino acids. The CDR3 DNA, read in part, is TGTGCCAGTAGTATGGGCGTACCGAGCTCTGGGGCCAACGTC. It translates to CASSMGVPSSGANV. The entire CDR3 protein is CASSMGVPSSGANVLTF.

The sample holds many counts of this clone. The missing CDR3 end, 3 residues past where the read stops, is filled in from the germline J gene. The genes are TRBV7-9 and TRBJ2-7; weak D call: TRBD2 (6 bases). This CDR3 comprises 13 residues. Germline V CDR1 and CDR2: SEHNR, FQNEAQ (reference sequence). V lost 8 bases, J lost 0 bases, and 11 bases lay in between. CDR3 DNA, as far as it was read: TGTGCCAGCTCGGGACTGGACTCCTACGAG. Amino acid sequence: CASSGLDSYE. From start to end, the CDR3 is CASSGLDSYEQYF.

This clone was observed at least ten times. The CDR3 extends 3 residues past the end of the read, so its final part is completed from the germline J gene. The chain combines TRBV20-1 with TRBJ2-1; TRBD1 matches 9 bases. V shed 3 bases and J 4 bases; nucleotides not matched to a gene: 7. CDR1 DFQATT and CDR2 SNEGSKA come from the germline V gene (reference sequence). CDR3 size: 15 residues. The sequenced CDR3 bases are TGCAGTGCTAGTTTCGGGACAGGGAATTACAATGAG. Translation: CSASFGTGNYNE. The whole CDR3 sequence reads CSASFGTGNYNEQFF.

This clone occurred many times. The CDR3 spells CASSLGRTDTQYF. The CDR3 DNA, read in part, is TGTGCCAGCAGCCTTGGCAGGACAGATACG. The gene calls are TRBV13 and TRBJ2-3; unclear D gene. The CDR3 end is not reached by the read, which stops 3 residues before it; the germline J gene fills it in. Between the trimmed V and J ends, which lost 5 bases and 3 bases, there was a span of 9 bases. In germline, CDR1 is PRHDT, CDR2 FYEKMQ (reference sequence). This CDR3 contains 13 residues.

There are a few counts of this clone. A much more abundant neighbour one base away suggests this may be a read error. The missing CDR3 end, 3 residues past where the read stops, is filled in from the germline J gene. This rearrangement joins TRBV20-1 to TRBJ1-1; D remains ambiguous. Between the trimmed V and J ends, which lost 3 bases and 4 bases, there was a span of 21 bases. The length of the CDR3 is 16 residues. Germline lookup yields CDR1 DFQATT and CDR2 SNEGSKA (reference sequence). This CDR3 is CSASSDDTRAGTEAFF. CDR3 DNA, as far as it was read: TGCAGTGCTAGTTCCGATGACACCCGCGCAGGCACTGAA.

This clone occurred many times. From the germline J gene comes the end of the CDR3, since the read stops 3 residues before it. The chain uses TRBV20-1 and TRBJ2-7; TRBD2 matches at 11 bases. Per the germline V gene, CDR1 is DFQATT and CDR2 is SNEGSKA (reference sequence). CDR3 size: 13 residues. Unmatched junction bases numbered 3, after V lost 5 bases and J lost 3 bases. The CDR3 sequence is CSAGTSGNYEQYF. The CDR3 DNA, read in part, is TGCAGTGCTGGGACTAGCGGAAACTACGAG.

This clone was counted ten times or more. The sequenced fragment ends 3 residues before the CDR3 boundary, so the rest is inferred from the germline J gene. The J gene is TRBJ1-2, the V gene TRBV6-1; 10 bases fit TRBD1. V lost 1 base to trimming and J lost 6 bases; unmatched junction nucleotides: 11. The CDR3 contains 17 residues. Germline CDR1 reads MNHNS; CDR2 reads SASEGT. CDR3 protein: CASSEVVRDRGRNGYTF. The sequenced CDR3 bases are TGTGCCAGCAGTGAAGTGGTCCGGGACAGGGGTCGTAATGGC.

This clone was picked up many times. From the germline J gene comes the end of the CDR3, since the read stops 3 residues before it. The chain recombines TRBV18 with TRBJ2-7; 9 positions match TRBD2. The germline V gene has CDR1 KGHSH and CDR2 LQKENI. There are 18 residues in the CDR3. The trim removed 6 bases at V and 0 bases at J, leaving 15 bases unmatched. The DNA read from the CDR3 is TGTGCCAGCTCGGAACGATTACAGGGCGGGGGGGACTCCTACGAG. It encodes CASSERLQGGGDSYE. The entire CDR3 protein is CASSERLQGGGDSYEQYF.

This clone was observed many times. With the read ending 3 residues before the CDR3 end, the germline J gene is used to fill in that end. The chain recombines TRBV12-3 or TRBV12-4 with TRBJ1-3; 8 bases agree with TRBD1. V shed 1 base, J shed 1 base, and the junction held 0 bases outside the gene matches. This CDR3 is 15 amino acids long. CDR3: CASSLGDRSGNTIYF. The sequenced CDR3 bases are TGTGCCAGCAGTTTAGGGGACAGGTCTGGAAACACC.

In its sample, this clone was seen many times. The part of the CDR3 DNA that was read is TGTGCCAGCAGTCCTCGTGGGGGGGGCGCTGGGGCCAACGTC. Amino acid sequence: CASSPRGGGAGANV. The full CDR3 reads CASSPRGGGAGANVLTF. The chain uses TRBV12-3 or TRBV12-4 and TRBJ2-6; D may be TRBD2 (7 bases). The read ends 3 residues early relative to the CDR3; the germline J gene fills the gap. With 5 bases removed from V and 2 bases from J, the gap between germline ends came to 16 bases. The length of the CDR3 is 17 residues.

This clone was detected ten times or more. The DNA ends 3 residues before the CDR3 does, and the rest of the CDR3 is filled in from the germline J gene. The gene calls are TRBV11-2 and TRBJ2-7; D possibly matches TRBD1 or TRBD2 (5 bases each). Trimming took 4 bases from V and 2 from J, leaving 15 bases between them. Germline assignment: CDR1 SGHAT and CDR2 FQNNGV. This CDR3 has 15 amino acids. The CDR3 here is CASSSVPGSTYEQYF. The CDR3 bases that were read are TGTGCCAGCAGCTCTGTCCCAGGGAGTACCTACGAG. Full variable domain (remainder filled in from reference TRBV11-2 and TRBJ2-7): EAGVAQSPRYKIIEKRQSVAFWCNPISGHATLYWYQQILGQGPKLLIQFQNNGVVDDSQLPKDRFSAERLKGVDSTLKIQPAKLEDSAVYLCASSSVPGSTYEQYFGPGTRLTVT.

In its sample, this clone was seen many times. The read ends 3 residues before the CDR3 terminus; that terminus is restored from the germline J gene. The chain has TRBV30 and TRBJ1-4, with D maybe TRBD1 (5 bases). This CDR3 has 13 residues. With 2 bases removed from V and 8 bases from J, the gap between germline ends came to 12 bases. CDR1 is GTSNPN, CDR2 SVGIG, per germline (reference sequence). CDR3 DNA (partial): TGTGCCTGGAGTCGCGGGGGGGGAGAAAAA. Amino acids: CAWSRGGGEK. The CDR3 reads in full as CAWSRGGGEKLFF.

This clone was seen many times. The read terminates 3 residues before the CDR3 end, so the remaining end is supplied by the germline J gene. The chain uses TRBV12-3 or TRBV12-4 and TRBJ1-2; perhaps TRBD1 as D (6 bases). There are 18 residues in the CDR3. V was shortened by 4 bases and J by 2 bases, with 23 bases between the two germline ends. CDR3: CASSSYREPGKLNYGYTF. The DNA read from the CDR3 is TGTGCCAGCAGTTCATACAGGGAGCCGGGAAAGCTGAACTATGGC.

The table lists this clone with many counts. The read ends 3 residues early relative to the CDR3; the germline J gene fills the gap. The V call is TRBV10-3, the J call TRBJ1-4; 7 nucleotides agree with TRBD1. There are 14 residues in the CDR3. Per the germline V gene, CDR1 is ENHRY and CDR2 is SYGVKD. Trimming removed 6 bases from V and 0 bases from J; junction bases left unmatched: 1. This CDR3 reads CAIRGTATNEKLFF. The DNA read from the CDR3 is TGTGCCATCAGGGGGACAGCAACTAATGAAAAA.

This clone occurred many times. The read falls 3 residues short of the CDR3 end, and the missing part is taken from the germline J gene. V and J are TRBV30 and TRBJ2-3, with D unresolved. Trimming removed 2 bases from V and 0 bases from J, with 6 bases in between. CDR3 length: 13 residues. Germline V CDR1 and CDR2: GTSNPN, SVGIG (reference sequence). This CDR3 is CAWSRTSTDTQYF. Incomplete CDR3 DNA: TGTGCCTGGAGTAGAACTAGCACAGATACG. The full variable domain, with the rest looked up from reference TRBV30 and TRBJ2-3, is SQTIHQWPATLVQPVGSPLSLECTVEGTSNPNLYWYRQAAGRGLQLLFYSVGIGQISSEVPQNLSASRPQDRQFILSSKKLLLSDSGFYLCAWSRTSTDTQYFGPGTRLTVL.

This clone was seen ten or more times. The read finishes 3 residues shy of the CDR3 end, and the germline J gene is used to complete it. The rearrangement uses TRBV7-3 and TRBJ2-1; 12 bases map to TRBD2. V gave up 4 bases and J gave up 8 bases; unmatched junction bases: 9. The CDR3 is 16 residues long. The germline V gene has CDR1 SGHTA and CDR2 FQGTGA. CDR3 residues: CASSYQPGLAGHEQFF. The sequenced CDR3 bases are TGTGCCAGCAGCTATCAACCGGGACTAGCGGGCCATGAG.

This clone came up many times. Coverage ceases 3 residues before the CDR3 finishes, and the germline J gene fills in the end. The V and J genes are TRBV4-2 and TRBJ1-2, with 10 bases matching TRBD1. Looked up from germline, CDR1 is LGHNA and CDR2 is YNFKEQ. The J segment lost 3 bases and the V segment lost 2 bases, leaving 6 bases of the junction unmatched. The CDR3 has 16 residues. The CDR3 bases that were read are TGTGCCAGCAGCCAAAGAAGACAGGGGGCGGACTATGGC. It specifies CASSQRRQGADYG. The whole CDR3 sequence is CASSQRRQGADYGYTF.

This clone was seen repeatedly, ten times or more. The CDR3 end lies 3 residues beyond the end of the read and is filled in from the germline J gene. The chain links TRBV6-2 or TRBV6-3 to TRBJ2-1; no firm D call. Per germline, CDR1 MNHEY and CDR2 SVGEGT. The CDR3 totals 17 residues. V was cut by 0 bases and J by 4 bases, with 16 bases left in between. The CDR3 region is CASSYSPPNGLYNEQFF. The sequenced part of the CDR3 DNA is TGTGCCAGCAGTTACTCCCCCCCGAACGGGTTATACAATGAG.

There are many counts of this clone. The read ends 3 residues early relative to the CDR3; the germline J gene fills the gap. The rearrangement uses TRBV14 and TRBJ2-5; the D gene is possibly TRBD1 (5 bases). There are 14 residues in the CDR3. Trimming removed 4 bases at V and 2 bases at J, with 11 bases between. CDR1 is SGHDN, CDR2 FVKESK, per germline. CDR3 protein: CASSLRQQQETQYF. The covered CDR3 bases are TGTGCCAGCAGCCTCCGACAGCAGCAAGAGACC.

This clone has a count of ten or more. Coverage ceases 3 residues before the CDR3 finishes, and the germline J gene fills in the end. V usage is TRBV28 and J usage is TRBJ1-5; TRBD1 is a possible D gene (5 bases). The CDR3 is made up of 15 amino acids. Germline V CDR1 and CDR2: MDHEN, SYDVKM. V was shortened by 6 bases and J by 3 bases, with 15 bases between the two germline ends. CDR3 DNA (partial): TGTGCCAGCAGATCACAGCAGGGTAACAATCAGCCC. It is translated as CASRSQQGNNQP. The CDR3 as a whole reads CASRSQQGNNQPQHF.

This clone was observed at least ten times. Read sequence stops 3 residues before the CDR3 end, and the germline J gene provides the missing end. The chain combines TRBV20-1 with TRBJ2-6; 9 bases map to TRBD1. The V gene's germline CDR1 is DFQATT and CDR2 SNEGSKA (reference sequence). The CDR3 extends over 15 amino acids. The junction had 5 bases not matched to a gene; V was cut back by 7 bases and J by 1 base. The CDR3 bases that were read are TGCAGTGTGGACAGGGGACCATCTGGGGCCAACGTC. Translating gives CSVDRGPSGANV. The complete CDR3 sequence is CSVDRGPSGANVLTF.

This clone showed up many times. From the germline J gene comes the end of the CDR3, since the read stops 3 residues before it. This rearrangement joins TRBV10-3 to TRBJ1-5; TRBD1 might be the D (6 bases). CDR3 length equals 15 residues. V shed 2 bases and J shed 1 base, with 9 bases lying between them. Germline-derived CDR1 and CDR2 are ENHRY and SYGVKD. The sequenced CDR3 bases are TGTGCCATCAGTGAGAGACAGGAAAGCAATCAGCCC. Translated, it gives CAISERQESNQP. The whole CDR3 protein reads CAISERQESNQPQHF.

This clone appeared many times. The CDR3 goes on 3 residues after the read ends, and that part is filled in from the germline J gene. The chain links TRBV29-1 to TRBJ2-2; no firm D call. CDR3 size: 12 residues. Germline V lookup: CDR1 SQVTM, CDR2 ANQGSEA. V lost 5 bases to trimming and J lost 2 bases, with 6 bases between them. The sequenced CDR3 bases are TGCAGCGTTATAACAAACACCGGGGAG. Protein product: CSVITNTGE. The full-length CDR3 reads as CSVITNTGELFF.

Ten or more counts support this clone. The CDR3 sequence: CASSLWGVGINEQFF. The sequenced CDR3 bases are TGTGCCAGCTCCTTGTGGGGGGTCGGGATCAATGAG. The chain links TRBV7-2 to TRBJ2-1; perhaps TRBD2 as D (6 bases). The CDR3 goes on 3 residues after the read ends, and that part is filled in from the germline J gene. This CDR3 has 15 amino acids. Per germline, CDR1 SGHTA and CDR2 FQGNSA. V lost 8 bases and J 6 bases, leaving 20 bases between the germline ends.

This clone was seen ten or more times. The read stops 3 residues short of the end of the CDR3; the missing end is completed from the germline J gene. V usage is TRBV5-5 and J usage is TRBJ1-1; D possibly corresponds to TRBD1 (6 bases). Trimming left V 4 bases short and J 6 bases short, with 16 bases between. Germline V CDR1 and CDR2: SGHKS, YYEKEE (reference sequence). The length of the CDR3 is 14 residues. CDR3 in amino acids: CASSPGGLGSEAFF. CDR3 bases read: TGTGCCAGCAGCCCGGGGGGCCTCGGATCTGAA.

Comment on this clone: From the germline J gene comes the end of the CDR3, since the read stops 3 residues before it. The chain has TRBV4-2 and TRBJ2-7; TRBD1 aligns across 12 bases. This CDR3 contains 16 residues. Losses at the gene ends were 4 bases for V and 5 bases for J; bases not matched to a gene: 9. The germline CDR1 and CDR2 sequences are LGHNA and YNFKEQ. The CDR3 DNA, read in part, is TGTGCCAGCAGCCCGATTTTGGGACAGGGGGCTGACGAG. Translated: CASSPILGQGADE. The CDR3, in full, reads CASSPILGQGADEQYF.